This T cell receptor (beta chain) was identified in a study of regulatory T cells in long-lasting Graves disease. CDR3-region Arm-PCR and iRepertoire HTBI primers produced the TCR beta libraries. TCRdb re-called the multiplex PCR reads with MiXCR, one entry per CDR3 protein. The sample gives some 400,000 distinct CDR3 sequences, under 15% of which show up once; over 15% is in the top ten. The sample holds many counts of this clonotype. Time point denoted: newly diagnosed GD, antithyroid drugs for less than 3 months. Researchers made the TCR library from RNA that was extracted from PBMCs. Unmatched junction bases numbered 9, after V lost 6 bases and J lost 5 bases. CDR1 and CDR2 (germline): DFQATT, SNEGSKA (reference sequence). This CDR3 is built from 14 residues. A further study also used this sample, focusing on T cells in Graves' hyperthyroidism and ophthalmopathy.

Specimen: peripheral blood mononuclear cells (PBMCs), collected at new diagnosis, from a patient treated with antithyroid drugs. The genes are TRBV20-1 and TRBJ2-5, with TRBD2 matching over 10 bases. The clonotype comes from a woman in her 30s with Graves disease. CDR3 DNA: TGCAGTGCAAAGGAGCGGGAGGGTTGGGAGACCCAGTACTTC. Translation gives CSAKEREGWETQYF.